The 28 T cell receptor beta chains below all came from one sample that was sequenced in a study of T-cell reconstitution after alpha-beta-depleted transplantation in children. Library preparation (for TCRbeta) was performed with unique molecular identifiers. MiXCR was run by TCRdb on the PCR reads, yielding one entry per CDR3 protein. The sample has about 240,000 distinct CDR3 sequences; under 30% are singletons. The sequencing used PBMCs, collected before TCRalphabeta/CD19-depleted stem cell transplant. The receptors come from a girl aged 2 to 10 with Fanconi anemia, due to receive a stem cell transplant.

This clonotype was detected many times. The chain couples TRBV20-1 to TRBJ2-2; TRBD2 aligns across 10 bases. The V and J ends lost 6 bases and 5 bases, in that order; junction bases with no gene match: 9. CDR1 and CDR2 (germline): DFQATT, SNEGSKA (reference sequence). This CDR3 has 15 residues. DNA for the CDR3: TGCAGTGCCGCTAAGCGGGAGGGCCTAACCGGGGAGCTGTTTTTT. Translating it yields CSAAKREGLTGELFF.

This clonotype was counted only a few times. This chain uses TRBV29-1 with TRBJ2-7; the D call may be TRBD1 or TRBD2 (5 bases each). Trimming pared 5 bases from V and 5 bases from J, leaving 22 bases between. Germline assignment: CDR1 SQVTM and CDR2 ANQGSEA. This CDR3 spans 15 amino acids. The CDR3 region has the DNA TGCAGCGTTCTGGGGACGCTTTTCCCGACTGACGAGCAGTACTTC. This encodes CSVLGTLFPTDEQYF.

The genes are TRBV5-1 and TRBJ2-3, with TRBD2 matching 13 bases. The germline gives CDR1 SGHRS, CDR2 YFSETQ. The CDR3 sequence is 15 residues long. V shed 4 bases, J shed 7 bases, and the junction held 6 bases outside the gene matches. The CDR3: CASSPGLAGDYTQYF. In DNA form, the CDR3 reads TGCGCCAGCAGCCCCGGACTAGCGGGGGACTATACGCAGTATTTT. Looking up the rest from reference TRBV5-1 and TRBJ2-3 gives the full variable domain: KAGVTQTPRYLIKTRGQQVTLSCSPISGHRSVSWYQQTPGQGLQFLFEYFSETQRNKGNFPGRFSGRQFSNSRSEMNVSTLELGDSALYLCASSPGLAGDYTQYFGPGTRLTVL.

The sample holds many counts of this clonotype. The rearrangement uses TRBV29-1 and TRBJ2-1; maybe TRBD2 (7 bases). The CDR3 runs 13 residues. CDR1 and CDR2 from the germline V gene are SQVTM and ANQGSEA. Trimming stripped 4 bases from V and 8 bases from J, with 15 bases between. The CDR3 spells CSVVAGAWDEQFF. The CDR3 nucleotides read TGCAGCGTTGTGGCGGGGGCCTGGGATGAGCAGTTCTTC.

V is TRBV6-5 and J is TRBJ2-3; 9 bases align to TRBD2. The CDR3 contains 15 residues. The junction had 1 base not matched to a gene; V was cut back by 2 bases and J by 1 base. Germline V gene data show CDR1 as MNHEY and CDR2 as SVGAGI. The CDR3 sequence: CASSYRTSGTDTQYF. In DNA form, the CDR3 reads TGTGCCAGCAGTTACCGGACTAGCGGCACAGATACGCAGTATTTT.

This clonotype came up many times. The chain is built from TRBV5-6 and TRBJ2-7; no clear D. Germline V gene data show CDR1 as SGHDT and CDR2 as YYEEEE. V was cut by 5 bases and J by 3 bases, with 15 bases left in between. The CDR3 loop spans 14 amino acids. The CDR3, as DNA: TGTGCCAGCAGTTTGACCCCCGGCAGCTACGAGCAGTACTTC. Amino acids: CASSLTPGSYEQYF.

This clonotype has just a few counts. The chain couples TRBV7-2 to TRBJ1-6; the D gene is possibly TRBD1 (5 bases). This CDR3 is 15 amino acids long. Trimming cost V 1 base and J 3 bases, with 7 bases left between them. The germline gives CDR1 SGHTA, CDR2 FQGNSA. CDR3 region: CASSLETVYNSPLHF. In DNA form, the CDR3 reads TGTGCCAGCAGCTTAGAGACAGTCTATAATTCACCCCTCCACTTT. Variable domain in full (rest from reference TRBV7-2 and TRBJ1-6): GAGVSQSPSNKVTEKGKDVELRCDPISGHTALYWYRQSLGQGLEFLIYFQGNSAPDKSGLPSDRFSAERTGGSVSTLTIQRTQQEDSAVYLCASSLETVYNSPLHFGNGTRLTVT.

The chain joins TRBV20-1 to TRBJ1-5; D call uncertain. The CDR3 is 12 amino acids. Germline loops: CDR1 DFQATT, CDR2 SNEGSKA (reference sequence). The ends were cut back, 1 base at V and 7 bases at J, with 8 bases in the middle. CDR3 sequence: CSARGRWQPQHF. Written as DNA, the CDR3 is TGCAGTGCTAGAGGTAGATGGCAGCCCCAGCATTTT.

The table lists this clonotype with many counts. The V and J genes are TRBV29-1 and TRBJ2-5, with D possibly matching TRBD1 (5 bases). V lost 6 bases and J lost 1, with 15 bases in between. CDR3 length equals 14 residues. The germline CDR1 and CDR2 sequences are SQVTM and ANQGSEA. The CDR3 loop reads CSVANPGFQETQYF. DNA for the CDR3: TGCAGCGTCGCGAATCCAGGGTTCCAAGAGACCCAGTACTTC.

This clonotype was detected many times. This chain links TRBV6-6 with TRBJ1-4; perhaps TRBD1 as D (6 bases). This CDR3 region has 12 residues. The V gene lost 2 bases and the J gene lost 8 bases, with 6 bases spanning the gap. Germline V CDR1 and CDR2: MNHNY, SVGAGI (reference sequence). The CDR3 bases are TGTGCCAGCAGTTACGGGGGCGAAAAACTGTTTTTT. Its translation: CASSYGGEKLFF.

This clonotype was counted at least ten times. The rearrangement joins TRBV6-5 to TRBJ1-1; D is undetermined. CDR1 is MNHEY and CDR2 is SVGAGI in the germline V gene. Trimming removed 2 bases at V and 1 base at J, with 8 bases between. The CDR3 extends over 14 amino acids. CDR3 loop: CASSYGSGNTEAFF. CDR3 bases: TGTGCCAGCAGTTACGGATCGGGGAACACTGAAGCTTTCTTT.

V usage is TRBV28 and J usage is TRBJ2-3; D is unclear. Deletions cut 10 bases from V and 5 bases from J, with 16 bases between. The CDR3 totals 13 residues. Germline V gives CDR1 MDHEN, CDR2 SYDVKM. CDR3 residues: CAMSSFERDTQYF. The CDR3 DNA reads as TGTGCCATGAGCTCCTTCGAACGAGATACGCAGTATTTT.

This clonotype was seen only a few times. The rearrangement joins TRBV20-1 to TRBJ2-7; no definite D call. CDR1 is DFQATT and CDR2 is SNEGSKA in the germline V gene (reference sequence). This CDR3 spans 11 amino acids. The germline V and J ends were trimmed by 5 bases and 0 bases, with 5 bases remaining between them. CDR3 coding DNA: TGCAGTGCTCCCCTCTCCTACGAGCAGTACTTC. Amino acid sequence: CSAPLSYEQYF.

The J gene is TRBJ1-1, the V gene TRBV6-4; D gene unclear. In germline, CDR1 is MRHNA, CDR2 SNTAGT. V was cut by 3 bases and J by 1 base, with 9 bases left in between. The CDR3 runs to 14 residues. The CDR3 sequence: CASSETWRNTEAFF. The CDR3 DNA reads TGTGCCAGCAGTGAAACGTGGCGGAACACTGAAGCTTTCTTT.

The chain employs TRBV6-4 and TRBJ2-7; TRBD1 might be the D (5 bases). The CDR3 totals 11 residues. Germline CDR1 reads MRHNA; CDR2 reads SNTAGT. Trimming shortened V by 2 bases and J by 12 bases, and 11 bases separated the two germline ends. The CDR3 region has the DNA TGTGCCAGCAGTGACGGCAGGGCGACGTACTTC. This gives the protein CASSDGRATYF.

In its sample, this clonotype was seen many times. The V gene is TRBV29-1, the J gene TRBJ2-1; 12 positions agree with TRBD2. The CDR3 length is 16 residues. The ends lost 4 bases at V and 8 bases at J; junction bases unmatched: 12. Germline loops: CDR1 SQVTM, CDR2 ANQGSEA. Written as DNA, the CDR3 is TGCAGCGTTGTAGGAACTAGCGGGAGGTTGGGGTATGAGCAGTTCTTC. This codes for CSVVGTSGRLGYEQFF.

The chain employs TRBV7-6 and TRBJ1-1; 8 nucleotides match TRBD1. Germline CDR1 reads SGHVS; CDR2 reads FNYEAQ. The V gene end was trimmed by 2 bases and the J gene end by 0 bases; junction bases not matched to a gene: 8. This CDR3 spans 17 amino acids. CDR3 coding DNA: TGTGCCAGCAGCTTATTTTCAGGGGGCGACGTGAACACTGAAGCTTTCTTT. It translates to CASSLFSGGDVNTEAFF.

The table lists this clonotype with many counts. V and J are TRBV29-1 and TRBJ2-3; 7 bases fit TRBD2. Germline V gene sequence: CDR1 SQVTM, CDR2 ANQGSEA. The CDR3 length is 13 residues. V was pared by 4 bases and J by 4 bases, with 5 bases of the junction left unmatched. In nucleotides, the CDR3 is TGCAGCGTTGCTGGCGGGGGAGCAGATACGCAGTATTTT. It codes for CSVAGGGADTQYF.

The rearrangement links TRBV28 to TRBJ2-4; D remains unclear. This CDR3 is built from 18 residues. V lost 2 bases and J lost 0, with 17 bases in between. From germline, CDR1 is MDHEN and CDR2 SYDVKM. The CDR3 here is CASSLPLGSVLAKNIQYF. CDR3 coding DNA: TGTGCCAGCAGTTTACCTCTCGGGTCAGTTCTAGCCAAAAACATTCAGTACTTC.

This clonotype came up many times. The CDR3 DNA sequence: TGTGCCAGCAGCTTAGATGCGGCTGATCAGCCCCAGCATTTT. This translates into CASSLDAADQPQHF. The V call is TRBV7-9, the J call TRBJ1-5; no clear D gene. Germline lookup yields CDR1 SEHNR and CDR2 FQNEAQ (reference sequence). The CDR3 length is 14 residues. V was clipped by 1 base and J by 5 bases, with 9 bases between them.

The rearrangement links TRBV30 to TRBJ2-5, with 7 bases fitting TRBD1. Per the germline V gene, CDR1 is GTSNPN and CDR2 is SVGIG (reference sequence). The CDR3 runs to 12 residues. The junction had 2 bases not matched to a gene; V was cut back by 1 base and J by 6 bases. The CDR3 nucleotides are TGTGCCTGGAGTGCACAGGGGCAGACCCAGTACTTC. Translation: CAWSAQGQTQYF. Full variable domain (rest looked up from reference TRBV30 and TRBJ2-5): SQTIHQWPATLVQPVGSPLSLECTVEGTSNPNLYWYRQAAGRGLQLLFYSVGIGQISSEVPQNLSASRPQDRQFILSSKKLLLSDSGFYLCAWSAQGQTQYFGPGTRLLVL.

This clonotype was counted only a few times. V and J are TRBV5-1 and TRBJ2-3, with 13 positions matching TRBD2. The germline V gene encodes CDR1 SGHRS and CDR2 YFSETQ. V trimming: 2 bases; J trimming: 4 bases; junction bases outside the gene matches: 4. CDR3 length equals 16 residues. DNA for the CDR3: TGCGCCAGCAGCTTTACTAGCGGGGGGGCCGCAGATACGCAGTATTTT. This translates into CASSFTSGGAADTQYF.

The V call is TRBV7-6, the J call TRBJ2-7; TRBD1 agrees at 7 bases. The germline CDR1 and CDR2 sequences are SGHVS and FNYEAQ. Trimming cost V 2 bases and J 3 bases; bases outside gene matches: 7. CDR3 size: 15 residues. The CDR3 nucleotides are TGTGCCAGCAGCTTAAGAGGGACAGTCTACTACGAGCAGTACTTC. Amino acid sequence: CASSLRGTVYYEQYF.

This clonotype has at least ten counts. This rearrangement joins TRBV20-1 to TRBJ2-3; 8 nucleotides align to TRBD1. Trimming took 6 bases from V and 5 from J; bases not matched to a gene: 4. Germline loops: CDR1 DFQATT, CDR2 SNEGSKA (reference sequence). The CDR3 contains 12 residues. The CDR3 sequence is CSAPDRGDTQYF. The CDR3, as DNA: TGCAGTGCGCCTGACAGGGGAGATACGCAGTATTTT.

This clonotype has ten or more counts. CDR3 residues: CASSLSDLYEQYF. The DNA of the CDR3 is TGTGCCAGCAGTCTTTCGGACCTCTACGAGCAGTACTTC. J is TRBJ2-7 and V is TRBV6-5; D is ambiguous. Germline lookup yields CDR1 MNHEY and CDR2 SVGAGI. The CDR3 contains 13 residues. V was clipped by 5 bases and J by 3 bases, with 11 bases between them.

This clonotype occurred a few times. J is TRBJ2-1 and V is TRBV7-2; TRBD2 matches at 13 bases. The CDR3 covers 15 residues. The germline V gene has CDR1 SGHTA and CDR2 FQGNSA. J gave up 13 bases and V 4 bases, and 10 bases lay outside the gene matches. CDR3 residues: CASSYTSGGAISQFF. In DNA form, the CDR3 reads TGTGCCAGCAGCTATACTAGCGGGGGGGCCATCTCCCAGTTCTTC.

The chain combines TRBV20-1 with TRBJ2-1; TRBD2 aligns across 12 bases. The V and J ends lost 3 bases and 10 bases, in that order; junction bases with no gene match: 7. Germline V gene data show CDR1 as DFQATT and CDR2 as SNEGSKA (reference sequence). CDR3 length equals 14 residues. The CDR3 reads CSASPSGRAFEQFF. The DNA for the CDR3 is TGCAGTGCTAGTCCTAGCGGGAGGGCCTTCGAGCAGTTCTTC.

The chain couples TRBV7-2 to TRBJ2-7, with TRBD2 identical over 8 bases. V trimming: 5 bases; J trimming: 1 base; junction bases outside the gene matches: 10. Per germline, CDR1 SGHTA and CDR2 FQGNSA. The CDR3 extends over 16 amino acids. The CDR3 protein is CASSRTPGRVSYEQYF. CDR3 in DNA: TGTGCCAGCAGCCGAACGCCCGGGAGGGTGTCCTACGAGCAGTACTTC.